This T cell receptor (beta chain) originates from a study of a mutant IDH1 vaccine in newly diagnosed glioma. Study overall: Initiation of the vaccine course occurred 4-6 weeks after radiotherapy alone, or alongside temozolomide cycles.

As for time point: week 23, last vaccination. Alongside topical imiquimod, each dose of vaccine comprised 300 ug of mutant IDH1 20-mer peptide. TCRdb's copy holds only in-frame clones and misses some; the assay was immunoSEQ multiplex PCR. The sample includes about 38,000 clones, roughly four fifths of them seen just once. CDR3 length: 15 amino acids. CDR1 and CDR2 from the germline V gene are GTSNPN and SVGIG (reference sequence). Trimming removed 0 bases from V and 4 bases from J, with 15 bases in between. Notes on this clone: Its antigen is unknown.

The chain links TRBV30 to TRBJ2-5, with a tentative D call TRBD2 (6 bases). The receptor's source is a man in his forties with glioma. This sample comprised PBMCs, obtained from a glioma patient whose treatment included an IDH1 peptide vaccine. The CDR3 DNA sequence: TGTGCCTGGAGTGTAACGTCTCGGCGGGGAGAGACCCAGTACTTC. It specifies CAWSVTSRRGETQYF. Complete variable domain (other parts from reference TRBV30 and TRBJ2-5): SQTIHQWPATLVQPVGSPLSLECTVEGTSNPNLYWYRQAAGRGLQLLFYSVGIGQISSEVPQNLSASRPQDRQFILSSKKLLLSDSGFYLCAWSVTSRRGETQYFGPGTRLLVL.